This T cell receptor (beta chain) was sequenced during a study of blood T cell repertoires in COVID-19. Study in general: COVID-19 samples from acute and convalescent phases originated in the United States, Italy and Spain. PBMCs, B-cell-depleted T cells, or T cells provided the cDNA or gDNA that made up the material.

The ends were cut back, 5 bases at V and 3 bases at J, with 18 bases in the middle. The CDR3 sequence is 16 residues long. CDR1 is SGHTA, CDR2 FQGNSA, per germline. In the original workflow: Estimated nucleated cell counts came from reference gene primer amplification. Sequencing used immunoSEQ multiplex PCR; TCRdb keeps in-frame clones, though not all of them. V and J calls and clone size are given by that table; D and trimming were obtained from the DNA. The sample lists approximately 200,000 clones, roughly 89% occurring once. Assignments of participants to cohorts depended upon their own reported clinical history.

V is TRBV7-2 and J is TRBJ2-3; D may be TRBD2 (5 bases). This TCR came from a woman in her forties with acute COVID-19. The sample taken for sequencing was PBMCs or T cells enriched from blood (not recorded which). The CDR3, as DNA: TGTGCCAGCAGCCCCTGGGGAGCCGGCGGGACAGATACGCAGTATTTT. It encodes CASSPWGAGGTDTQYF.